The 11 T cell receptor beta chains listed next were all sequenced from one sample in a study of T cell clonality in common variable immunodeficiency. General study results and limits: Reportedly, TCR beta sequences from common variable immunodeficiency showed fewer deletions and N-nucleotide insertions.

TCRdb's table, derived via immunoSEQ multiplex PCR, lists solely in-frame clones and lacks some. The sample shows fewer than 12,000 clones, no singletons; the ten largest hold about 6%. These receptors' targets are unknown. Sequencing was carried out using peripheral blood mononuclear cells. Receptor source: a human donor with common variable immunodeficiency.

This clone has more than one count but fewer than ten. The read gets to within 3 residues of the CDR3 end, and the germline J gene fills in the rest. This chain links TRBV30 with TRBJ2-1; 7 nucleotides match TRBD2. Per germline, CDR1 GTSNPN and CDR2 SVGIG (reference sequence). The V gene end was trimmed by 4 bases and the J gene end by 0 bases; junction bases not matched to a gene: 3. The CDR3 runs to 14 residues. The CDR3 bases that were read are TGTGCCTGGACTGGGGGGGGCTCCTACAATGAG. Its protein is CAWTGGGSYNE. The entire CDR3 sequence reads CAWTGGGSYNEQFF.

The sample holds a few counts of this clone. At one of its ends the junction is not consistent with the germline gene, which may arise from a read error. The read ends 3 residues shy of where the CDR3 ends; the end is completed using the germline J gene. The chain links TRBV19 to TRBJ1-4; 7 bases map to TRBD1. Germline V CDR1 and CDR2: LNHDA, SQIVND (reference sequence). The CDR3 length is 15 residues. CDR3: CASSAGTATKEKLFF. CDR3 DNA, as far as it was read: TGTGCCAGTAGTGCCGGGACAGCAACTAAGGAAAAA.

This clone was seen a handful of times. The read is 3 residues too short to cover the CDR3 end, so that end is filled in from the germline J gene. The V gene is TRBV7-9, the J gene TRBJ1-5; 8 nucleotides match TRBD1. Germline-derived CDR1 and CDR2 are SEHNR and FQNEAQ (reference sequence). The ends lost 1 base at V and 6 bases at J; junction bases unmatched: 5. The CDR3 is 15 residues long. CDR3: CASSLGTGNFQPQHF. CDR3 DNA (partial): TGTGCCAGCAGCTTAGGGACAGGGAATTTTCAGCCC.

The sequenced part of the CDR3 DNA is TGTGCCAGCAGTGAACAGGGGAACACTGAA. Its protein product is CASSEQGNTE. The entire CDR3 sequence reads CASSEQGNTEAFF. The chain uses TRBV2 and TRBJ1-1, with D perhaps TRBD1 (5 bases). The missing CDR3 end, 3 residues past where the read stops, is filled in from the germline J gene. Germline-derived CDR1 and CDR2 are SNHLY and FYNNEI. The CDR3 has 13 residues. V dropped 2 bases and J dropped 1 base, with 5 bases sitting between them.

The sequenced part of the CDR3 DNA is TGTGCCAGCTCACCACGGCAGGGTTTCGATGGC. Residues: CASSPRQGFDG. The CDR3 in its entirety is CASSPRQGFDGYTF. This chain connects TRBV18 to TRBJ1-2; D might be TRBD1 (5 bases). The read falls 3 residues short of the CDR3 end, and the missing part is taken from the germline J gene. Germline CDR1 KGHSH, CDR2 LQKENI. Trimming took 1 base from V and 6 from J, leaving 12 bases between them. This CDR3 region has 14 residues. Full variable domain (remainder filled in from reference TRBV18 and TRBJ1-2): NAGVMQNPRHLVRRRGQEARLRCSPMKGHSHVYWYRQLPEEGLKFMVYLQKENIIDESGMPKERFSAEFPKEGPSILRIQQVVRGDSAAYFCASSPRQGFDGYTFGSGTRLTVV.

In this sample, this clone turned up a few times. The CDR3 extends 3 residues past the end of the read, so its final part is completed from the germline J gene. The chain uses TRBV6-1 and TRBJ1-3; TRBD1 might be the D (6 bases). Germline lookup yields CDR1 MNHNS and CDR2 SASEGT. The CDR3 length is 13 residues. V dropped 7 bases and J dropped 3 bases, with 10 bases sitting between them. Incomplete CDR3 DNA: TGTGCCAGCACTGACAGGCTTGGAAACACC. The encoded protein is CASTDRLGNT. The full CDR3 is CASTDRLGNTIYF.

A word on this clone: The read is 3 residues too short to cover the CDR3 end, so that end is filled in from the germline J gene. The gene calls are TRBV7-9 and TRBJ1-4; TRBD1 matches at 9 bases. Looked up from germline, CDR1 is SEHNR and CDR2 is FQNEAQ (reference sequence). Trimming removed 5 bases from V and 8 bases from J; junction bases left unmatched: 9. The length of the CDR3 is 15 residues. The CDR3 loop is CASSPGQGLVEKLFF. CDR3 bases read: TGTGCCAGCAGCCCCGGACAGGGGTTAGTGGAAAAA.

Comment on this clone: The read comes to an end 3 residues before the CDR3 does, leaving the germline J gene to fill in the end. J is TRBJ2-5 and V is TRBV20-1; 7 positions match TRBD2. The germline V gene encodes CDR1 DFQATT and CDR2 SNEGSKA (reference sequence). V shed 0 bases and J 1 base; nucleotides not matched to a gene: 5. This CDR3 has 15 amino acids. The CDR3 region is CSARDFASGQETQYF. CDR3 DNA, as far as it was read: TGCAGTGCTAGAGATTTCGCTAGCGGCCAAGAGACC.

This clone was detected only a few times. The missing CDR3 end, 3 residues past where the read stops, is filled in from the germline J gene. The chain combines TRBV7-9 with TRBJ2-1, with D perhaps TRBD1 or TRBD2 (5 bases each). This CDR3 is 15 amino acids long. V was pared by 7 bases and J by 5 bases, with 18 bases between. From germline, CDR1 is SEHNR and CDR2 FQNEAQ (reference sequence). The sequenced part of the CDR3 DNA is TGTGCCAGCATGAGAGAGGGGCTGATCAACAATGAG. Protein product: CASMREGLINNE. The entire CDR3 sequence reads CASMREGLINNEQFF.

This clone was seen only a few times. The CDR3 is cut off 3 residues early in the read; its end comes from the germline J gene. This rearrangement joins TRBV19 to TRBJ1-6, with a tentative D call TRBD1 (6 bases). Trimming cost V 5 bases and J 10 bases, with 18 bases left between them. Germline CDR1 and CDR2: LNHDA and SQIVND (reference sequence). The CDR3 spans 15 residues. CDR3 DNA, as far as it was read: TGTGCCAGTAGTTTGGGGGGGGGCCGCGGATCACCC. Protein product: CASSLGGGRGSP. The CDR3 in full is CASSLGGGRGSPLHF.

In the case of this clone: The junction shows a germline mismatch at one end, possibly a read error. The part of the CDR3 DNA that was read is TGTGCTAGCAGCTCGACTAGCGGGAGTGCCCAAGAGACC. This codes for CASSSTSGSAQET. The full-length CDR3 reads as CASSSTSGSAQETQYF. The V call is TRBV7-7, the J call TRBJ2-5, with TRBD2 identical over 12 bases. Sequencing ends 3 residues short of the CDR3 end; the germline J gene provides the rest. Germline-derived CDR1 and CDR2 are SSHAT and FNYEAQ (reference sequence). This CDR3 region has 16 residues.